Following are 16 T cell receptor beta chains from one sample sequenced in a study of human T cells and chemical hapten exposure. The time point is: patch test 1, 2 weeks after DPC sensitization. This sample's treatment: therapeutic diphenylcyclopropenone sensitization with weekly scalp DPC. One entry per CDR3 protein results from TCRdb running MiXCR on the RACE reads. The sample has 150,000 to 200,000 distinct CDR3 sequences, about 14% seen once. The starting material was whole blood, obtained in connection with sensitization to the hapten diphenylcyclopropenone (DPC). Receptors were obtained from a woman under 40 with alopecia areata. Some clones in this sample may be carry-over from other donors' samples.

The chain carries TRBV20-1 and TRBJ2-3; TRBD2 matches 11 bases. V lost 6 bases, J lost 3 bases, and 5 bases stayed unmatched. The CDR3 extends over 14 amino acids. CDR1 and CDR2 from the germline V gene are DFQATT and SNEGSKA (reference sequence). In DNA, the CDR3 is TGCAGTGCCCCAACTAGCGGGAGAACAGATACGCAGTATTTT. Translation: CSAPTSGRTDTQYF.

The table lists this clonotype with a few counts. The CDR3 spells CASSPDTHSGNTIYF. The CDR3 region has the DNA TGTGCCAGCAGCCCTGACACACACTCTGGAAACACCATATATTTT. The chain joins TRBV5-4 to TRBJ1-3; no definite D call. The length of the CDR3 is 15 residues. Trimming stripped 4 bases from V and 0 bases from J, with 11 bases between. Germline CDR1 SGHNT, CDR2 YYREEE (reference sequence).

This clonotype was seen a handful of times. The chain is built from TRBV6-1 and TRBJ2-4; 7 positions agree with TRBD1. The germline V gene encodes CDR1 MNHNS and CDR2 SASEGT. The J segment lost 6 bases and the V segment lost 6 bases, leaving 5 bases of the junction unmatched. This CDR3 comprises 13 residues. This chain's CDR3 is CASRPGQRNIQYF. CDR3 DNA: TGTGCCAGCAGGCCGGGACAGAGAAACATTCAGTACTTC.

The chain is built from TRBV20-1 and TRBJ2-3; D gene uncertain. V was clipped by 2 bases and J by 0 bases, with 6 bases between them. The germline V gene encodes CDR1 DFQATT and CDR2 SNEGSKA (reference sequence). The CDR3 sequence is 13 residues long. As DNA, the CDR3 is TGCAGTGCTAGAACAGCCAGCACAGATACGCAGTATTTT. Amino acids: CSARTASTDTQYF.

The V call is TRBV6-2 or TRBV6-3, the J call TRBJ2-1, with D unclear. V was shortened by 0 bases and J by 9 bases, with 18 bases between the two germline ends. The CDR3 consists of 16 residues. Germline lookup yields CDR1 MNHEY and CDR2 SVGEGT. In DNA form, the CDR3 reads TGTGCCAGCAGTTACTCTTTTCGGGTTGCTTACGGTGAGCAGTTCTTC. This codes for CASSYSFRVAYGEQFF.

This clonotype showed up just a few times. The V call is TRBV6-2 or TRBV6-3, the J call TRBJ1-1, with no clear D. The CDR3 extends over 19 amino acids. Germline values: CDR1 MNHEY, CDR2 SVGEGT. Trimming stripped 4 bases from V and 0 bases from J, with 24 bases between. The DNA for the CDR3 is TGTGCCAGCAGTTTTGGTTCGGGTCCCCCAACCATCATGAACACTGAAGCTTTCTTT. Its protein is CASSFGSGPPTIMNTEAFF.

CDR3 nucleotide sequence: TGCAGCGTTGGAGCGGGAGAGGACACCGGGGAGCTGTTTTTT. Its translation is CSVGAGEDTGELFF. The J gene is TRBJ2-2, the V gene TRBV29-1; 8 positions agree with TRBD2. The CDR3 is 14 amino acids. Germline CDR1 is SQVTM and CDR2 is ANQGSEA. Trimming at V came to 4 bases and at J to 3 bases, leaving 4 bases not matched to a gene.

This clonotype has just a few counts. The V call is TRBV28, the J call TRBJ2-1, with TRBD2 matching 11 bases. Germline V gene lookup returns CDR1 MDHEN and CDR2 SYDVKM. The trim removed 6 bases at V and 9 bases at J, leaving 4 bases unmatched. The CDR3 has 13 amino acids. The CDR3 reads CASSRSGRGEQFF. The CDR3, as DNA: TGTGCCAGCAGCCGTAGCGGGAGGGGTGAGCAGTTCTTC.

In its sample, this clonotype was seen many times. CDR3 nucleotide sequence: TGTGCCAGCAGCTCCATCGGGGGCCTAAACGAGCAGTACTTC. Translation gives CASSSIGGLNEQYF. The rearrangement links TRBV7-6 to TRBJ2-7, with D tentatively TRBD1 or TRBD2 (6 bases each). CDR1 and CDR2 from the germline V gene are SGHVS and FNYEAQ. The CDR3 length is 14 residues. V was clipped by 4 bases and J by 5 bases, with 15 bases between them.

A remark on this clonotype: One junction end disagrees with the germline gene, perhaps due to a read error. As DNA, the CDR3 is TGTGCCAGCAGTCACTCCGACAGTGATCAGCCCCAGCATTTT. Translation: CASSHSDSDQPQHF. The gene calls are TRBV6-6 and TRBJ1-5; D is perhaps TRBD1 (5 bases). The CDR3 contains 14 residues. The germline gives CDR1 MNHNY, CDR2 SVGAGI (reference sequence).

J is TRBJ1-5 and V is TRBV29-1; TRBD1 agrees at 8 bases. The germline V gene has CDR1 SQVTM and CDR2 ANQGSEA. This CDR3 has 14 amino acids. With 6 bases clipped from V and 0 bases from J, the junction kept 4 bases outside the gene matches. This CDR3 is CSVQGANSNQPQHF. DNA for the CDR3: TGCAGCGTGCAGGGGGCGAATAGCAATCAGCCCCAGCATTTT.

This clonotype has a count of ten or more. The chain joins TRBV14 to TRBJ1-2; tentative D call: TRBD1 (5 bases). This CDR3 has 15 residues. V was clipped by 4 bases and J by 1 base, with 13 bases between them. In germline, CDR1 is SGHDN, CDR2 FVKESK. The CDR3 is CASSPPGTNNYGYTF. CDR3 nucleotides: TGTGCCAGCAGCCCCCCAGGGACTAATAACTATGGCTACACCTTC.

This clonotype has ten or more counts. The V gene is TRBV6-2 or TRBV6-3, the J gene TRBJ1-1; 7 bases line up with TRBD1. CDR1 is MNHEY, CDR2 SVGEGT, per germline. This CDR3 is built from 15 residues. The J segment lost 0 bases and the V segment lost 2 bases, leaving 3 bases of the junction unmatched. The CDR3 sequence: CASSYPGQMNTEAFF. CDR3 bases: TGTGCCAGCAGTTACCCGGGACAGATGAACACTGAAGCTTTCTTT.

The chain has TRBV29-1 and TRBJ2-1, with 9 bases that match TRBD1. The CDR3 is 11 residues long. CDR1 is SQVTM, CDR2 ANQGSEA, per germline. The V gene end was trimmed by 7 bases and the J gene end by 10 bases; junction bases not matched to a gene: 5. The CDR3 DNA is TGCAGCGGGGGACAGGGAGACGAGCAGTTCTTC. As protein: CSGGQGDEQFF.

This clonotype was found a few times. J is TRBJ2-5 and V is TRBV5-4, with 7 bases matching TRBD2. V was pared by 4 bases and J by 3 bases, with 9 bases of the junction left unmatched. Germline values: CDR1 SGHNT, CDR2 YYREEE (reference sequence). The CDR3 extends over 15 amino acids. In DNA, the CDR3 is TGTGCCAGCAGCCCCACGGGACTACCAGAAGAGACCCAGTACTTC. Translated, it gives CASSPTGLPEETQYF.

In the case of this clonotype: With a much larger clone just one base away, this may be a read error. The V and J genes are TRBV2 and TRBJ2-2, with 7 positions matching TRBD2. Germline CDR1 and CDR2: SNHLY and FYNNEI. This CDR3 comprises 19 residues. Losses at the gene ends were 3 bases for V and 7 bases for J; bases not matched to a gene: 20. CDR3 sequence reads: CASSDPLTSRGLHSGELFF. DNA of the CDR3: TGTGCCAGCAGTGACCCACTGACTAGCCGGGGACTACATAGCGGGGAGCTGTTTTTT.